What follows describes a single T cell receptor (beta chain). Antigen specificity is unknown. CDR1 DFQATT and CDR2 SNEGSKA come from the germline V gene (reference sequence). CDR3 length: 14 residues. V lost 3 bases and J 0 bases, leaving 8 bases between the germline ends. Sequencing was performed with immunoSEQ multiplex PCR; in TCRdb, only in-frame clones are kept and a portion is missing. This sample has about 86,000 clones, with around nine tenths found just once. This sample was included in a study of T cell responses to AZD1222 COVID-19 vaccine. Overall study findings and caveats: Elevations in Spike-specific TCR breadth and depth followed administration of two AZD1222 doses.

This material consisted of peripheral blood, taken on day 0 of AZD1222 vaccination. This clonotype was sampled from an adult in good health. The chain has TRBV20-1 and TRBJ1-4; D gene unclear. DNA for the CDR3: TGCAGTGCTAGTCGTCCACCAACTAATGAAAAACTGTTTTTT. Protein product: CSASRPPTNEKLFF.